A selection of T cell receptor beta chains follows, all from one sample in a study of cytomegalovirus exposure and HLA in healthy donors. Libraries were prepared by immunoSEQ multiplex PCR; TCRdb keeps only in-frame clonotypes and omits some of them. The sample lists about 130,000 clones, 80% seen once, with 1% in the top ten. The material sequenced was PBMCs. The receptor set was obtained from a man aged 35 to 55 in good health and CMV-seronegative. The CDR3 runs from the conserved cysteine through the conserved F or W. D genes are given only for firm matches. Clone size, where shown, is once, few, many, or a class for clones that have expanded.

D: TRBD1
size: NA
V: TRBV6-1
J: TRBJ2-3
DNA: TGTGCCAGCAGTGATTTAGGACAGGGGTTCACAGATACGCAGTATTTT
CDR3: CASSDLGQGFTDTQYF

D: NA
size: NA
V: TRBV30
J: TRBJ1-4
DNA: TGTGCCCTGTCCAGGCAGGTCGACGAAAAACTGTTTTTT
CDR3: CALSRQVDEKLFF

D: NA
size: NA
V: TRBV19
J: TRBJ1-5
DNA: TGTGCCAGTAGTATAGCAGGGGACAATCAGCCCCAGCATTTT
CDR3: CASSIAGDNQPQHF

D: TRBD1
size: NA
V: TRBV5-4
J: TRBJ1-4
DNA: TGTGCCAGCAGCCGAACAGGGGCAGATAATGAAAAACTGTTTTTT
CDR3: CASSRTGADNEKLFF

D: TRBD1
size: NA
V: TRBV5-4
J: TRBJ1-4
DNA: TGTGCCAGCAGCTTGATAGGTGAGGGGGCGCGTGAAAAACTGTTTTTT
CDR3: CASSLIGEGAREKLFF

D: NA
size: NA
V: TRBV9
J: TRBJ2-7
DNA: TGTGCCAGCAGCGTAGCTTCCTCCTACGAGCAGTACTTC
CDR3: CASSVASSYEQYF

D: TRBD1
size: once
V: TRBV2
J: TRBJ2-2
DNA: TGTGCCAGCAGCGCCGCCACAGGGGGTACCGGGGAGCTGTTTTTT
CDR3: CASSAATGGTGELFF

D: NA
size: NA
V: TRBV5-1
J: TRBJ1-2
DNA: TGCGCCAGCAGCCCCGGACAGACTGTCCTCGGCTACACCTTC
CDR3: CASSPGQTVLGYTF

D: NA
size: NA
V: TRBV19
J: TRBJ2-1
DNA: TGTGCCAGTAGTCGGGCAGGGAGGACTCGATTCTCCTACAATGAGCAGTTCTTC
CDR3: CASSRAGRTRFSYNEQFF

D: NA
size: NA
V: TRBV12-5
J: TRBJ2-1
DNA: TGTGCTAGTGGTTTGGTACTGTCAGGGATCTACAATGAGCAGTTCTTC
CDR3: CASGLVLSGIYNEQFF

D: TRBD1
size: once
V: TRBV28
J: TRBJ1-1
DNA: TGTGCCAGCAGTTTATTCCAGGGGGCGAGAACGAACACTGAAGCTTTCTTT
CDR3: CASSLFQGARTNTEAFF

D: TRBD2
size: NA
V: TRBV6-5
J: TRBJ2-7
DNA: TGTGCCAGCAGTCCCCTGCCGGGACTAGTATACGAGCAGTACTTC
CDR3: CASSPLPGLVYEQYF

D: TRBD1
size: NA
V: TRBV9
J: TRBJ2-6
DNA: TGTGCCAGCAGCGTAGGGACAGGCCCCTCTGGGGCCAACGTCCTGACTTTC
CDR3: CASSVGTGPSGANVLTF

D: NA
size: NA
V: TRBV11-3
J: TRBJ2-5
DNA: TGTGCCAGCAGCCCCGCCGACACGATTAACCTTCGAGAGACCCAGTACTTC
CDR3: CASSPADTINLRETQYF

D: TRBD1
size: NA
V: TRBV30
J: TRBJ1-2
DNA: TGTGCCTGGAGTGTAGGGGACAGGGGCGGGGGTGGCTACACCTTC
CDR3: CAWSVGDRGGGGYTF

D: TRBD2
size: once
V: TRBV5-1
J: TRBJ2-7
DNA: TGCGCCAGCAGCTTGCCCCTAGCGGGAGCAATCGACGAGCAGTACTTC
CDR3: CASSLPLAGAIDEQYF

D: NA
size: NA
V: TRBV29-1
J: TRBJ2-5
DNA: TGCAGCGTTGTTGTCAGGGGAGGGGAGACCCAGTACTTC
CDR3: CSVVVRGGETQYF

D: NA
size: NA
V: TRBV7-9
J: TRBJ2-3
DNA: TGTGCCAGCAGCTCCTCTCCGGACAGTAGCACAGATACGCAGTATTTT
CDR3: CASSSSPDSSTDTQYF

D: TRBD1
size: NA
V: TRBV7-2
J: TRBJ2-2
DNA: TGTGCCAGCAGCGTACCCGACAGGGGCACCGGGGAGCTGTTTTTT
CDR3: CASSVPDRGTGELFF

D: NA
size: NA
V: TRBV6-5
J: TRBJ1-3
DNA: TGTGCCAGCAGTTACGACAGTCAGTCTGGAAACACCATATATTTT
CDR3: CASSYDSQSGNTIYF

D: NA
size: NA
V: TRBV7-6
J: TRBJ2-3
DNA: TGTGCCAGCAGCCTAGGGGCCCAGTCATATACGCAGTATTTT
CDR3: CASSLGAQSYTQYF

D: TRBD2
size: NA
V: TRBV19
J: TRBJ2-7
DNA: TGTGCCAGTAGTATTGGCCTAGCGGGGGGGATTCGCGAGCAGTACTTC
CDR3: CASSIGLAGGIREQYF

D: NA
size: NA
V: TRBV2
J: TRBJ2-7
DNA: TGTGCCCTGCGGGGGCCTTCCTCCTACGAGCAGTACTTC
CDR3: CALRGPSSYEQYF

D: NA
size: NA
V: TRBV30
J: TRBJ1-5
DNA: TGTGCCTGGAGTCCGGCTTGGGGGGAACTGAGCAATCAGCCCCAGCATTTT
CDR3: CAWSPAWGELSNQPQHF

D: NA
size: NA
V: TRBV7-6
J: TRBJ2-2
DNA: TGTGCCAGCAGCTTATCGGCGGGCGCGGGAACCGGGGAGCTGTTTTTT
CDR3: CASSLSAGAGTGELFF

D: NA
size: NA
V: TRBV7-2
J: TRBJ2-5
DNA: TGTGCCAGCAGCTTAGCTGGAGGGGGCGCGGGAGAGACCCAGTACTTC
CDR3: CASSLAGGGAGETQYF

D: TRBD1
size: NA
V: TRBV10-3
J: TRBJ1-2
DNA: TGTGCCATCAGTCCAGGGACAGGGGCCACTGGCTACACCTTC
CDR3: CAISPGTGATGYTF